The entry that follows covers one T cell receptor beta chain sequence. Sequenced by immunoSEQ multiplex PCR; TCRdb stores in-frame clones only, minus some. The sample gives approximately 97,000 clones, over 75% of which show up once; nearly 20% is in the top ten. The data were taken from a study of blood T cell repertoires in COVID-19. For the study at large: COVID-19 samples from acute and convalescent phases originated in the United States, Italy and Spain.

V shed 0 bases and J shed 0 bases, with 9 bases lying between them. This CDR3 spans 15 amino acids. The V gene's germline CDR1 is SGDLS and CDR2 YYNGEE. The TCR sequence derives from a human donor in a cohort sampled during active COVID-19. Sequenced material: peripheral blood. The V and J genes are TRBV9 and TRBJ2-5; a possible D gene is TRBD2 (5 bases). CDR3 region: CASSVGMTNQETQYF. CDR3 sequence (DNA): TGTGCCAGCAGCGTAGGTATGACTAACCAAGAGACCCAGTACTTC.